This T cell receptor beta chain was documented in a study of CD8+CD57+ T cells in acquired aplastic anemia. The study, taken as a whole, reports: CD8+ Simpson's diversity showed no significant patient-control difference.

An expansion of CD8+CD57+ cells by flow cytometry had been shown in patients chosen for sequencing. By the time of blood sampling, patients had still received no therapy. Genomic DNA, serving as template, underwent TCR beta VDJ and CDR3 profiling. TCRdb re-analysed the reads in MiXCR, keeping a single row per CDR3 protein. Here the sample spans about 180,000 distinct CDR3 sequences, around 50% being singletons. This clonotype was counted at least ten times. The antigen remains unidentified. Trimming stripped 3 bases from V and 9 bases from J, with 15 bases between. The CDR3 spans 15 residues. Per the germline V gene, CDR1 is LGHDT and CDR2 is YNNKEL (reference sequence).

This sequence was found in a human donor with aplastic anemia. The sequencing input was sorted CD4+, CD8+, or CD8+CD57+ T cells (not recorded which) from PBMCs. The chain is built from TRBV3-1 and TRBJ1-6; maybe TRBD1 (5 bases). CDR3 residues: CASSHGTALGSPLHF. The CDR3 DNA follows: TGTGCCAGCAGCCACGGGACTGCCTTAGGTTCACCCCTCCACTTT. The full variable domain, rest sourced from reference TRBV3-1 and TRBJ1-6, is DTAVSQTPKYLVTQMGNDKSIKCEQNLGHDTMYWYKQDSKKFLKIMFSYNNKELIINETVPNRFSPKSPDKAHLNLHINSLELGDSAVYFCASSHGTALGSPLHFGNGTRLTVT.